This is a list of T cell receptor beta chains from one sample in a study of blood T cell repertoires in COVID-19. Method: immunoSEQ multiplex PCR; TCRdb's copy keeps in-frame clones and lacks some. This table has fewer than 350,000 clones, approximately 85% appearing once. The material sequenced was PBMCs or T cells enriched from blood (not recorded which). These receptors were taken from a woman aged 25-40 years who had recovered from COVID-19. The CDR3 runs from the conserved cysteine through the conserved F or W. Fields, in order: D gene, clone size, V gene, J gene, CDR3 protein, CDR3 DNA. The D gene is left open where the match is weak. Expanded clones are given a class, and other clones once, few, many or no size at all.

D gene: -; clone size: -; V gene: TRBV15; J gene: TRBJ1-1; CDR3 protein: CATSRLFIDTEAFF; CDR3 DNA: TGTGCCACCAGCAGACTTTTTATAGACACTGAAGCTTTCTTT
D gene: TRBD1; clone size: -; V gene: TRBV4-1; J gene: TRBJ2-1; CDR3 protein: CASRLQGAQDNEQFF; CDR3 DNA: TGCGCCAGCAGATTACAGGGGGCGCAGGACAATGAGCAGTTCTTC
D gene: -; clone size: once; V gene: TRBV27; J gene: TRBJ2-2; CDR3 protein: CASSLFSTGELFF; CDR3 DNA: TGTGCCAGCAGTTTATTTAGTACCGGGGAGCTGTTTTTT
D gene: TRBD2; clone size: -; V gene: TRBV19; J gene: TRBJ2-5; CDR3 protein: CASSPIGGGIQETQYF; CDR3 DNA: TGTGCCAGTAGTCCCATTGGCGGGGGAATTCAAGAGACCCAGTACTTC
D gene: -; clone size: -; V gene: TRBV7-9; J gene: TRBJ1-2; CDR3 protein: CASSLTAGLAGYGYTF; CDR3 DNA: TGTGCCAGCAGCTTAACGGCGGGCCTTGCCGGCTATGGCTACACCTTC
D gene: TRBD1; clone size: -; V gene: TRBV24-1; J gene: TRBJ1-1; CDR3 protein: CATSDLWGDRSMNTEAFF; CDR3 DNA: TGTGCCACCAGTGATTTGTGGGGGGACAGGAGCATGAACACTGAAGCTTTCTTT
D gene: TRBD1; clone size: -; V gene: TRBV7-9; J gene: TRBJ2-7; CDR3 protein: CASSFRGDRASYEQYF; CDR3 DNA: TGTGCCAGCAGCTTTAGGGGGGACAGGGCCTCCTACGAGCAGTACTTC
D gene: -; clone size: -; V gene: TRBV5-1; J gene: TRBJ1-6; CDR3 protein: CANPHRSPQLMVRSPLHF; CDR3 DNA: TGCGCCAACCCCCACAGGTCCCCCCAACTTATGGTTCGTTCACCCCTCCACTTT
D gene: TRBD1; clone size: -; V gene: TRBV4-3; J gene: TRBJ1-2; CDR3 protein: CASSQDGQGNYGYTF; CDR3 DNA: TGCGCCAGCAGCCAAGATGGACAGGGGAACTATGGCTACACCTTC
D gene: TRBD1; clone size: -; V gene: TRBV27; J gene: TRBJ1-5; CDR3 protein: CASSKTGVHQPQHF; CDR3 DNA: TGTGCCAGCAGCAAGACAGGGGTCCATCAGCCCCAGCATTTT
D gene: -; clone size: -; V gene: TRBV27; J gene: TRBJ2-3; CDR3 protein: CASSIKQGTDTQYF; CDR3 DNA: TGTGCCAGCAGCATAAAACAGGGCACAGATACGCAGTATTTT
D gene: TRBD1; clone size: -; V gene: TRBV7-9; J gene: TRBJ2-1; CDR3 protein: CASSQDRFEQFF; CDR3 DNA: TGTGCCAGCAGCCAGGACAGGTTTGAGCAGTTCTTC
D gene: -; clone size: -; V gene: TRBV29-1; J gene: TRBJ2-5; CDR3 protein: CSVPLRGETQYF; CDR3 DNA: TGCAGCGTTCCTCTGAGGGGGGAGACCCAGTACTTC
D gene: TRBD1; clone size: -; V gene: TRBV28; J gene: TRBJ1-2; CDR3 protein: CASTPPGGYGYTF; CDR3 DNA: TGTGCCAGCACCCCCCCAGGGGGCTATGGCTACACCTTC
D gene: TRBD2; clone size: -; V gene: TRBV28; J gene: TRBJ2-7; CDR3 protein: CASTSGLASYYEQYF; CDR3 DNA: TGTGCCAGCACCTCGGGACTAGCGAGCTACTACGAGCAGTACTTC
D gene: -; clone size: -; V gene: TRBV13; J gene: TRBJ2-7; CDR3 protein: CASSPGLLIYEQYF; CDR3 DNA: TGTGCCAGCAGCCCGGGTCTCCTAATCTACGAGCAGTACTTC
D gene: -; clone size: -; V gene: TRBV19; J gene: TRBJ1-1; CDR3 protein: CATHDLATNTEAFF; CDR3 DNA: TGTGCCACCCACGATTTGGCAACGAACACTGAAGCTTTCTTT